The source of this T cell receptor beta chain is a study of tumor and adjacent non-tumor tissue in lung cancer. Study-wide context: There were some 11 adenocarcinoma, 2 squamous cell carcinoma and 1 small cell lung cancer cases. Stage I to III disease affected about nine men and roughly five women aged roughly 30 to 76. The study's findings and limits: Significantly higher TCR diversity was found in tumor than normal lung.

This sample's RNA came from whole unsorted tissue. Distant lung tissue was collected more than 3 cm away from the tumor edge. This clonotype came up many times. The antigen is not known. The CDR3 loop spans 11 amino acids. Germline assignment: CDR1 MDHEN and CDR2 SYDVKM. Trimming pared 3 bases from V and 4 bases from J, leaving 4 bases between. A modified ARM-PCR protocol with three rounds of nested PCR amplified TCRbeta. TCRdb passed the multiplex PCR reads through MiXCR, listing each CDR3 protein once. The profile shows around 50,000 distinct CDR3 sequences, around 64% of them singletons. The source material was distant non-tumor lung tissue. The chain has TRBV28 and TRBJ2-7; no reliable D call. The sequence was collected from a woman aged 70-85 years with non-small cell lung cancer. The CDR3 nucleotides are TGTGCCAGCAGTTTTATTTACGAGCAGTACTTC. Its translation: CASSFIYEQYF. The variable domain in full, with the rest retrieved from reference TRBV28 and TRBJ2-7, is DVKVTQSSRYLVKRTGEKVFLECVQDMDHENMFWYRQDPGLGLRLIYFSYDVKMKEKGDIPEGYSVSREKKERFSLILESASTNQTSMYLCASSFIYEQYFGPGTRLTVT.